This T cell receptor beta chain was identified in a study of CD8 T cells in ankylosing spondylitis. Whole-study findings and limits: A TCR beta motif of several highly homologous variants seemed to mark ankylosing spondylitis blood.

Quantitative 5'-RACE was performed with molecular barcodes, and it yielded the TCR beta libraries. TCRdb analysed the 5' RACE reads with MiXCR anew, one entry per CDR3 protein. The sample has 250,000 or so distinct CDR3 sequences; 18% are singletons. This clonotype was observed a handful of times. Its antigen is unidentified. This TCR derives from a male donor with ankylosing spondylitis or in good health (not recorded which). The sequencing input was blood, either unsorted or a sorted T cell fraction (not recorded which).

The CDR3 region is CASSQSRPSGTTYNEQFF. DNA of the CDR3: TGTGCCAGCAGTCAGTCGCGTCCATCCGGGACTACCTACAATGAGCAGTTCTTC. The J gene is TRBJ2-1, the V gene TRBV6-5, with 7 nucleotides matching TRBD2. With V trimmed by 5 bases and J by 2 bases, 15 bases remained unmatched. The CDR3 totals 18 residues. CDR1 is MNHEY and CDR2 is SVGAGI in the germline V gene.